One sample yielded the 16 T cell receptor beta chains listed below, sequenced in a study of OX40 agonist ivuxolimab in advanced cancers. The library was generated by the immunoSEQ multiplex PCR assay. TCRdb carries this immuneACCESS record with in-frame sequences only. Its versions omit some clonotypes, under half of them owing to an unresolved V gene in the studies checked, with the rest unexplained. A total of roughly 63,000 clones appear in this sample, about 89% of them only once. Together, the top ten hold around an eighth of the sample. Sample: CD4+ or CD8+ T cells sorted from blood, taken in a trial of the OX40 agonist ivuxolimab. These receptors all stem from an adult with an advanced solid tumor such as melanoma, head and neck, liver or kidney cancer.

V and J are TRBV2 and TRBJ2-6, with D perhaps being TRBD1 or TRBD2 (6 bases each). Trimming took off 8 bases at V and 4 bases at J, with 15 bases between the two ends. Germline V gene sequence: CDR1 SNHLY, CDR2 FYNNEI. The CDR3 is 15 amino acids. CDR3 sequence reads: CASAVGGNGANVLTF. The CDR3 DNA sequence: TGTGCCAGCGCGGTAGGGGGGAACGGGGCCAACGTCCTGACTTTC.

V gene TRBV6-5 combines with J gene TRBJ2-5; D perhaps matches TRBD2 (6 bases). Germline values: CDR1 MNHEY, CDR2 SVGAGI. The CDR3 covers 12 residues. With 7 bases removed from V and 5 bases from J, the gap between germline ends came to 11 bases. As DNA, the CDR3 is TGTGCCAGCATGACGGGGAGGGAGACCCAGTACTTC. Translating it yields CASMTGRETQYF.

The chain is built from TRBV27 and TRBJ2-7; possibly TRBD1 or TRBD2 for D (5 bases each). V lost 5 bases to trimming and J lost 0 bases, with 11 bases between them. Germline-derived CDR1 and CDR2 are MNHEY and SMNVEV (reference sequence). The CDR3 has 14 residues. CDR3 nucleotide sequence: TGTGCCAGCAGTGGGGGACCGAGCTCCTACGAGCAGTACTTC. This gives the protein CASSGGPSSYEQYF.

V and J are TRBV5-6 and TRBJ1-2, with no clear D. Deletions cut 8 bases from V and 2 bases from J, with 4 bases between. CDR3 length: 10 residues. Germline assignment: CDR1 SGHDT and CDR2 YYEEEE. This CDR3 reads CARQNYGYTF. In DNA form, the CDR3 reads TGTGCCAGACAGAACTATGGCTACACCTTC.

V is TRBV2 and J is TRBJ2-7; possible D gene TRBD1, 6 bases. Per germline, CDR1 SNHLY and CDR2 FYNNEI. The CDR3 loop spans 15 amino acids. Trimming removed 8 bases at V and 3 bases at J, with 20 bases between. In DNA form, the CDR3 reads TGTGCCAGCCTTCAAAACAGGGTTGTAGGCTACGAGCAGTACGTC. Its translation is CASLQNRVVGYEQYV.

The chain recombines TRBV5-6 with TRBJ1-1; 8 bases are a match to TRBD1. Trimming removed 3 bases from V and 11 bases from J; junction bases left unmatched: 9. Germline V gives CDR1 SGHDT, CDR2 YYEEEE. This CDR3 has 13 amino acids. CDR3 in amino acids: CASSSWTGLGAFF. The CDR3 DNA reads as TGTGCCAGCAGCTCTTGGACAGGGCTTGGGGCTTTCTTT.

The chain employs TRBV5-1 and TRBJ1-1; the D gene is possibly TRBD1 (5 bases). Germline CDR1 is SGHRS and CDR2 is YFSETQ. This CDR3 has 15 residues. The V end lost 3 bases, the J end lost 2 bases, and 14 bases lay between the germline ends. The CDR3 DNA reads TGCGCCAGCAGCTATCGGGGGTTGGGAAACACTGAAGCTTTCTTT. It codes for CASSYRGLGNTEAFF.

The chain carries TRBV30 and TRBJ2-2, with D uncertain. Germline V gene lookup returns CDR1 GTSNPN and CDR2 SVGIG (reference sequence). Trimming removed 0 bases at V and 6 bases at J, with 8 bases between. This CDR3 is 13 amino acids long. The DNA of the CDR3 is TGTGCCTGGAGTGTAAGAGTTTCCGGGGAGCTGTTTTTT. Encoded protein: CAWSVRVSGELFF.

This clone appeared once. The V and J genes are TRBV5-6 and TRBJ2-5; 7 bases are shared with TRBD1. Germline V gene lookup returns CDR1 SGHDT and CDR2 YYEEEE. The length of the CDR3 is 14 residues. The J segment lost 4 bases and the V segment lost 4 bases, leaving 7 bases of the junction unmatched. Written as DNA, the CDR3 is TGTGCCAGCAGCGACGACAGGGTTGGAGAGACCCAGTACTTC. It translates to CASSDDRVGETQYF.

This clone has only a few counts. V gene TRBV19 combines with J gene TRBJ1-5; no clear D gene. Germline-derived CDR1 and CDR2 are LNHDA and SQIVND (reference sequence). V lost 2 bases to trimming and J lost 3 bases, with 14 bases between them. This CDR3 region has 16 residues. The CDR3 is CASSIIGWQYNQPQHF. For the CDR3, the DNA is TGTGCCAGTAGTATAATCGGGTGGCAGTACAATCAGCCCCAGCATTTT.

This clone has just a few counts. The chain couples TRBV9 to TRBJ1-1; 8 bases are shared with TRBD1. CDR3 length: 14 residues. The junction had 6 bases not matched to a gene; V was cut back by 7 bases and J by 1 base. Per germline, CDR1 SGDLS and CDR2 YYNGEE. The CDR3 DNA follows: TGTGCCAGCGCCACCGGGACAGGGAACACTGAAGCTTTCTTT. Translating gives CASATGTGNTEAFF.

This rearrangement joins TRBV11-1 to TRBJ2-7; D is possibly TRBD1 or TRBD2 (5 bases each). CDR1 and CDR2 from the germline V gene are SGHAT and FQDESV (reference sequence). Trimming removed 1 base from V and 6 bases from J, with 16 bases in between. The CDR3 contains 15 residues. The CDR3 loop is CASSLGDGSFSEQYV. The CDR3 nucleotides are TGTGCCAGCAGCTTAGGGGACGGATCCTTTAGCGAGCAGTACGTC.

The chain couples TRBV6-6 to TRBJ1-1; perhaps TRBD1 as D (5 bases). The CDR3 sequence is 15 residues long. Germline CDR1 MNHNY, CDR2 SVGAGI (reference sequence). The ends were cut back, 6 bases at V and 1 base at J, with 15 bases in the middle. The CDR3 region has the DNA TGTGCCAGCAGCGACTGGGGGATGGGGAACACTGAAGCTTTCTTT. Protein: CASSDWGMGNTEAFF.

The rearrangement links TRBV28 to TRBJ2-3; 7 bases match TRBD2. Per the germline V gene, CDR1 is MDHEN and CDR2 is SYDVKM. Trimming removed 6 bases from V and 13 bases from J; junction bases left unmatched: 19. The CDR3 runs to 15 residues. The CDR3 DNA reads TGTGCCAGCAGCCCCCGGCGGACTAGTGTTTTTCAGGAGTATTTT. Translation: CASSPRRTSVFQEYF. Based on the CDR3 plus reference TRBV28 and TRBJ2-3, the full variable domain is DVKVTQSSRYLVKRTGEKVFLECVQDMDHENMFWYRQDPGLGLRLIYFSYDVKMKEKGDIPEGYSVSREKKERFSLILESASTNQTSMYLCASSPRRTSVFQEYFGPGTRLTVL.

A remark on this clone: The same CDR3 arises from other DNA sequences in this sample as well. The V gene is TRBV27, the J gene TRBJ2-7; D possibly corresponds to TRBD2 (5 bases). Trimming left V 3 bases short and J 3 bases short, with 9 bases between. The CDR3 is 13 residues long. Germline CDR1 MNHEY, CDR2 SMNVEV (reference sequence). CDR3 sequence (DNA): TGTGCCAGCAGTTTCGCGAGCGGCTACGAGCAGTACTTC. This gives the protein CASSFASGYEQYF.

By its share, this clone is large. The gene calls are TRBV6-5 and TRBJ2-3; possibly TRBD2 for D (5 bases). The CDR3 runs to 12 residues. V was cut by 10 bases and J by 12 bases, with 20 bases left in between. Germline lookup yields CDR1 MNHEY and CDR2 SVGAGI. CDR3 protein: CATPLGKTGQYF. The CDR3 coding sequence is TGTGCCACACCCCTCGGAAAAACGGGACAGTATTTT.